This T cell receptor (beta chain) originates from a study of T-cell memory formation after mild COVID-19. Study in general: Largely, TCR clusters stayed within a single donor.

Points on this clonotype: Antigen: not known.

Trimming cost V 0 bases and J 2 bases, with 8 bases left between them. Germline V gene data show CDR1 as MNHEY and CDR2 as SVGAGI. This CDR3 has 14 residues. Broader study findings: The authors did not confirm SARS-CoV-2 specificity of second-wave clones peaking day 37.

TCRalpha and TCRbeta libraries used 5'RACE with constant-segment primers and UMIs. TCRdb used MiXCR to reprocess the 5' RACE reads, holding one entry per CDR3 protein. Of around 250,000 distinct CDR3 sequences detected, around 15% appear once; the ten largest clones hold roughly a fifth. The TCR comes from a man aged 18-30 years who had mild COVID-19 (a few samples of this study predate the infection). Cell type and time point are not known. Sequenced material: PBMCs or a T cell subset sorted from them (not recorded which). The rearrangement joins TRBV6-5 to TRBJ2-7, with a tentative D call TRBD1 (5 bases). As DNA, the CDR3 is TGTGCCAGCAGTTACTCGACAGCTACCTACGAGCAGTACTTC. Translating it yields CASSYSTATYEQYF.